Listed below are T cell receptor beta chains from one sample, sequenced in a study of shared clonotypes between healthy human individuals. Generated by immunoSEQ multiplex PCR, the TCRdb table keeps only in-frame clones and is missing some. The sample holds 1.4 million to 1.5 million clones; roughly 96% are singletons and the top ten take roughly 1.2%. Sequences were obtained from naive CD4+ T cells sorted from blood. The receptor set was obtained from a man aged 25-45 years in good health. CDR3s include the opening cysteine and the closing phenylalanine or tryptophan. Fields, in order: clone size, V gene, D gene, J gene, CDR3 DNA, CDR3 protein. D genes are given only for firm matches. Clone size is not always given. Where it is, it says once, few, many or a class for expanded clones.

clone size: -
V gene: TRBV28
D gene: -
J gene: TRBJ1-1
CDR3 DNA: TGTGCCAGCAGTTTCGTGGGGGGGACTGAAGCTTTCTTT
CDR3 protein: CASSFVGGTEAFF

clone size: -
V gene: TRBV5-4
D gene: -
J gene: TRBJ2-3
CDR3 DNA: TGTGCCAGCAGCGGGGCACTAAGCACAGATACGCAGTATTTT
CDR3 protein: CASSGALSTDTQYF

clone size: -
V gene: TRBV5-5
D gene: -
J gene: TRBJ2-6
CDR3 DNA: TGTGCCAGCAGCCCCCGGGCAGGGGCCCTCTCTGGGGCCAACGTCCTGACTTTC
CDR3 protein: CASSPRAGALSGANVLTF

clone size: -
V gene: TRBV18
D gene: -
J gene: TRBJ1-5
CDR3 DNA: TGTGCCAGCTCGCTCGGCTGGGATCAGCCCCAGCATTTT
CDR3 protein: CASSLGWDQPQHF

clone size: -
V gene: TRBV5-8
D gene: -
J gene: TRBJ2-5
CDR3 DNA: TGTGCCAGCAGCTTGGGCGCGGGTTCTGATGCCAAACAAGAGACCCAGTACTTC
CDR3 protein: CASSLGAGSDAKQETQYF

clone size: -
V gene: TRBV27
D gene: -
J gene: TRBJ2-1
CDR3 DNA: TGTGCCAGCCTAAGAGGGGGGGGTGAGCAGTTCTTC
CDR3 protein: CASLRGGGEQFF

clone size: -
V gene: TRBV7-3
D gene: -
J gene: TRBJ2-7
CDR3 DNA: TGTGCCAGCAGCTCCCATCCGGCCCGGGAGCAGTACTTC
CDR3 protein: CASSSHPAREQYF

clone size: -
V gene: TRBV25-1
D gene: -
J gene: TRBJ2-6
CDR3 DNA: TGTGCCAGCAGTGACTGGCGCTCTGGGGCCAACGTCCTGACTTTC
CDR3 protein: CASSDWRSGANVLTF

clone size: -
V gene: TRBV27
D gene: -
J gene: TRBJ2-2
CDR3 DNA: TGTGCCAGCCACAACAGGCGTGGGGACACCGGGGAGCTGTTTTTT
CDR3 protein: CASHNRRGDTGELFF

clone size: -
V gene: TRBV6-4
D gene: -
J gene: TRBJ2-3
CDR3 DNA: TGTGCCAGCAGTGACTCTCAGGCAGATACGCAGTATTTT
CDR3 protein: CASSDSQADTQYF

clone size: -
V gene: TRBV6-1
D gene: -
J gene: TRBJ1-2
CDR3 DNA: TGTGCCAGCAGTGTCGACCGCCCCGGTAGCAGGATAACTTCGTATGGCTACACCTTC
CDR3 protein: CASSVDRPGSRITSYGYTF

clone size: -
V gene: TRBV4-1
D gene: TRBD1
J gene: TRBJ1-2
CDR3 DNA: TGCGCCAGCAGCCATGGTATGGACAGGGTTCGCGGCTACACCTTC
CDR3 protein: CASSHGMDRVRGYTF

clone size: -
V gene: TRBV29-1
D gene: -
J gene: TRBJ2-1
CDR3 DNA: TGCAGCGTTGAAGTAGGATATTCGCAGTTCTTC
CDR3 protein: CSVEVGYSQFF

clone size: -
V gene: TRBV19
D gene: TRBD2
J gene: TRBJ2-1
CDR3 DNA: TGTGCCAGTGGTCCGGGAGCGGGAGCCTACAATGAGCAGTTCTTC
CDR3 protein: CASGPGAGAYNEQFF

clone size: -
V gene: TRBV15
D gene: -
J gene: TRBJ1-3
CDR3 DNA: TGTGCCACCAGCAGAGAGGGGGTGTCCACCATATATTTT
CDR3 protein: CATSREGVSTIYF

clone size: once
V gene: TRBV5-4
D gene: -
J gene: TRBJ2-7
CDR3 DNA: TGTGCCAGCAGCTTACCAGGGAGCTTGTCCTACGAGCAGTACTTC
CDR3 protein: CASSLPGSLSYEQYF

clone size: -
V gene: TRBV18
D gene: TRBD1
J gene: TRBJ2-1
CDR3 DNA: TGTGCCAGCTCGACAGGGGGTACCTACAATGAGCAGTTCTTC
CDR3 protein: CASSTGGTYNEQFF

clone size: -
V gene: TRBV5-1
D gene: -
J gene: TRBJ1-3
CDR3 DNA: TGCGCCAGCAGCTTGGCGGGATCCGGGGGGGCAAACACCATATATTTT
CDR3 protein: CASSLAGSGGANTIYF

clone size: -
V gene: TRBV9
D gene: TRBD2
J gene: TRBJ2-1
CDR3 DNA: TGTGCCAGCAGCGCGAGGGCTAGCGGCAGCTCCTACAATGAGCAGTTCTTC
CDR3 protein: CASSARASGSSYNEQFF

clone size: -
V gene: TRBV7-8
D gene: -
J gene: TRBJ2-1
CDR3 DNA: TGTGCCAGCAGCTTAGCGGCCACTAGCTCCTACAATGAGCAGTTCTTC
CDR3 protein: CASSLAATSSYNEQFF

clone size: -
V gene: TRBV30
D gene: -
J gene: TRBJ2-7
CDR3 DNA: TGTGCCTGGAGTGGGACCCCCAACAGCGTTAAGCAGTACTTC
CDR3 protein: CAWSGTPNSVKQYF

clone size: once
V gene: TRBV5-5
D gene: -
J gene: TRBJ2-7
CDR3 DNA: TGTGCCAGCAGCGGACCGACGGTAAACCTGGGGCAGTACTTC
CDR3 protein: CASSGPTVNLGQYF

clone size: -
V gene: TRBV9
D gene: TRBD1
J gene: TRBJ2-5
CDR3 DNA: TGTGCCAGCAGCGCCTCAGGGGGCGAGAAGACCCAGTACTTC
CDR3 protein: CASSASGGEKTQYF

clone size: -
V gene: TRBV6-5
D gene: TRBD2
J gene: TRBJ2-1
CDR3 DNA: TGTGCCAGCAGTCACCCGACTAGCGGAAACAATGAGCAGTTCTTC
CDR3 protein: CASSHPTSGNNEQFF